The sequence of this T cell receptor beta chain was determined in a study of blood T cell repertoires in COVID-19. The overall study: The origin of the acute and convalescent COVID-19 samples was the United States, Italy and Spain. Nucleic acid was either cDNA or gDNA, and it came from T cells, B-cell-depleted T cells, or PBMCs.

This CDR3 has 15 amino acids. Germline values: CDR1 GTSNPN, CDR2 SVGIG (reference sequence). J lost 8 bases, V lost 0 bases, and 11 bases had no gene match. Authors' analysis steps: Using reference gene primer amplification, nucleated cell counts were estimated. Using immunoSEQ multiplex PCR, the repertoire was profiled, and TCRdb retains in-frame clones only, with some absent. V, J and clone size are those of that table, while D and trimming were read from the DNA. Seen here are tens of thousands of clones, 80% observed once, and the top ten hold more than 5%. The sample was peripheral blood. The source of this sequence is a man aged 60 to 69 with active or convalescent COVID-19. The genes are TRBV30 and TRBJ1-2, with TRBD1 matching 8 bases. The CDR3 spells CAWSVLAGGLSGYTF. The CDR3 nucleotides are TGTGCCTGGAGTGTACTGGCAGGGGGCCTGTCGGGCTACACCTTC.